This TCR beta chain derives from a study of T cells in tumors after PD-1 blockade. General study results and limits: Some novel exhausted tumor clones appeared in pre-treatment blood, suggesting peripheral recruitment. Two pre-treatment samples showed no clonal replacement between them.

Each patient got pembrolizumab 200 mg every 3 weeks or cemiplimab 350 mg every 2 weeks. Sequenced by immunoSEQ multiplex PCR; TCRdb stores in-frame clones only, minus some. The data show around 14,000 clones, about 67% seen once. About this clone: Its matching antigen is unknown.

V was pared by 2 bases and J by 2 bases, with 2 bases of the junction left unmatched. CDR1 and CDR2 from the germline V gene are SGHRS and YFSETQ. This CDR3 is 15 amino acids long. The sample consisted of tumor tissue, taken after anti-PD-1 treatment. The V and J genes are TRBV5-1 and TRBJ2-7; 12 bases match TRBD2. The receptor's source is a human donor with cutaneous squamous cell carcinoma. The DNA for the CDR3 is TGCGCCAGCAGCTTAAGGACTAGCGGGGCCTACGAGCAGTACTTC. Amino acid sequence: CASSLRTSGAYEQYF.